The 3 T cell receptor beta chains given below trace back to one sample, sequenced in a study of coeliac disease. The assay was immunoSEQ multiplex PCR, and TCRdb's table has in-frame clones only and misses some. The table lists several thousand clones, 64% of them singletons. Input material: lymphocytes from the gut lamina propria. These receptors were obtained from a woman in her 30s without celiac disease.

The chain employs TRBV6-1 and TRBJ2-3; 11 bases fit TRBD2. The CDR3 is made up of 18 amino acids. V shed 4 bases and J 4 bases; nucleotides not matched to a gene: 13. Germline V gene sequence: CDR1 MNHNS, CDR2 SASEGT. The CDR3 coding sequence is TGTGCCAGCAGTGCCTTAGCGGGGGGGCTTGATCTTGCAGATACGCAGTATTTT. Amino acid sequence: CASSALAGGLDLADTQYF.

The chain combines TRBV19 with TRBJ2-1; the match to TRBD1 covers 9 bases. Per germline, CDR1 LNHDA and CDR2 SQIVND (reference sequence). J lost 6 bases, V lost 3 bases, and 18 bases had no gene match. This CDR3 region has 19 residues. In DNA form, the CDR3 reads TGTGCCAGTAGTATGGTGGGCTTTTACGGGACAGGGTATTCCAATGAGCAGTTCTTC. This encodes CASSMVGFYGTGYSNEQFF.

On this clone: Other DNA sequences in the same sample also yield this CDR3. The chain uses TRBV11-2 and TRBJ1-6; 9 bases map to TRBD1. Germline trimming cut 5 bases from V and 10 bases from J; bases unmatched to any gene: 6. CDR1 SGHAT and CDR2 FQNNGV come from the germline V gene. The CDR3 spans 14 residues. The CDR3 DNA reads as TGTGCCAGCAGCCTATGGGACAGGGAGTCACCCCTCCACTTT. Residues: CASSLWDRESPLHF.